One and the same sample provided the 30 T cell receptor beta chains below, sequenced in a study of human thymus T cells. Corrective cardiac surgery supplied the resected thymus tissue. This table comes from immunoSEQ multiplex PCR, and its TCRdb copy is limited to in-frame clones, with some not included. The sample has roughly 77,000 clones, 90% to 95% seen once. The sequenced material came from thymus tissue. Receptors were obtained from a girl younger than two with a congenital heart defect but otherwise immunologically healthy.

The chain employs TRBV14 and TRBJ2-2, with 11 bases aligning to TRBD1. Trimming cost V 4 bases and J 1 base; bases outside gene matches: 5. The germline V gene encodes CDR1 SGHDN and CDR2 FVKESK. There are 17 residues in the CDR3. The CDR3 is CASSRGQGEENTGELFF. The DNA of the CDR3 is TGTGCCAGCAGCCGGGGACAGGGGGAGGAGAACACCGGGGAGCTGTTTTTT.

The chain couples TRBV14 to TRBJ2-2; 8 bases line up with TRBD2. CDR1 and CDR2 from the germline V gene are SGHDN and FVKESK. The trim removed 1 base at V and 4 bases at J, leaving 8 bases unmatched. The CDR3 extends over 17 amino acids. CDR3 sequence: CASSQANREGRTGELFF. DNA of the CDR3: TGTGCCAGCAGCCAAGCTAACCGGGAGGGGCGCACCGGGGAGCTGTTTTTT.

The rearrangement joins TRBV4-1 to TRBJ1-5; no definite D call. The V and J ends lost 0 bases and 3 bases respectively, with 12 bases between them. Germline V CDR1 and CDR2: MGHRA, YSYEKL. The CDR3 runs to 16 residues. CDR3 sequence: CASSQDYRATNQPQHF. The CDR3, as DNA: TGCGCCAGCAGCCAAGATTATCGAGCTACCAATCAGCCCCAGCATTTT.

In the case of this clone: Other DNA sequences of this sample code for an identical CDR3. V and J are TRBV4-3 and TRBJ1-4, with D unclear. In germline, CDR1 is LGHNA, CDR2 YSLEER. This CDR3 comprises 13 residues. With 4 bases removed from V and 8 bases from J, the gap between germline ends came to 11 bases. CDR3 nucleotides: TGCGCCAGCAGCCCGGGTGATGGCGAAAAACTGTTTTTT. Amino acids: CASSPGDGEKLFF.

The rearrangement links TRBV5-6 to TRBJ2-7; D perhaps matches TRBD1 (6 bases). V dropped 3 bases and J dropped 2 bases, with 9 bases sitting between them. The length of the CDR3 is 13 residues. Germline CDR1 and CDR2: SGHDT and YYEEEE. The CDR3 coding sequence is TGTGCCAGCAGCTGGACAGAAACCTACGAGCAGTACTTC. Protein product: CASSWTETYEQYF.

This chain connects TRBV18 to TRBJ2-5, with TRBD1 matching over 7 bases. Trimming took 6 bases from V and 6 from J; bases not matched to a gene: 13. The CDR3 runs 15 residues. Germline CDR1 is KGHSH and CDR2 is LQKENI. CDR3: CASSPRQGPVQTQYF. CDR3 bases: TGTGCCAGCTCGCCCCGACAGGGCCCGGTACAGACCCAGTACTTC.

This clone was counted a single time. This rearrangement joins TRBV6-1 to TRBJ2-7, with D maybe TRBD2 (5 bases). Germline loops: CDR1 MNHNS, CDR2 SASEGT. The CDR3 has 14 residues. Deletions cut 4 bases from V and 3 bases from J, with 13 bases between. CDR3 sequence reads: CASSARTLHYEQYF. CDR3 in DNA: TGTGCCAGCAGTGCCCGGACTCTCCACTACGAGCAGTACTTC.

The chain uses TRBV10-3 and TRBJ2-7; D call uncertain. Deletions cut 2 bases from V and 8 bases from J, with 10 bases between. Germline V gene data show CDR1 as ENHRY and CDR2 as SYGVKD. The CDR3 has 12 amino acids. CDR3 amino acids: CAISEGARQQYF. In nucleotides, the CDR3 is TGTGCCATCAGTGAGGGAGCTCGTCAGCAGTACTTC.

The chain recombines TRBV11-2 with TRBJ2-1, with 8 bases identical to TRBD2. Trimming cost V 4 bases and J 9 bases; bases outside gene matches: 14. Germline V gene data show CDR1 as SGHAT and CDR2 as FQNNGV. The CDR3 totals 16 residues. As DNA, the CDR3 is TGTGCCAGCAGCTCCCTCCTCCGGGAGGGCCTAAGTGAGCAGTTCTTC. Its translation is CASSSLLREGLSEQFF. The entire variable domain, with the rest obtained from reference TRBV11-2 and TRBJ2-1, is as follows: EAGVAQSPRYKIIEKRQSVAFWCNPISGHATLYWYQQILGQGPKLLIQFQNNGVVDDSQLPKDRFSAERLKGVDSTLKIQPAKLEDSAVYLCASSSLLREGLSEQFFGPGTRLTVL.

In this sample, this clone turned up once. V gene TRBV11-3 combines with J gene TRBJ2-2; 10 nucleotides agree with TRBD2. From germline, CDR1 is SGHNT and CDR2 YENEEA. Losses at the gene ends were 0 bases for V and 3 bases for J; bases not matched to a gene: 10. The CDR3 has 19 amino acids. DNA of the CDR3: TGTGCCAGCAGCTTAGATCGCCCAGCGGGAGGGCCCGACACCGGGGAGCTGTTTTTT. Its translation: CASSLDRPAGGPDTGELFF.

V usage is TRBV19 and J usage is TRBJ1-5; 8 bases match TRBD1. Germline assignment: CDR1 LNHDA and CDR2 SQIVND (reference sequence). The CDR3 loop spans 19 amino acids. The trim removed 2 bases at V and 2 bases at J, leaving 14 bases unmatched. The CDR3 region is CASSIPLLTGERCNQPQHF. DNA for the CDR3: TGTGCCAGTAGTATACCACTGCTGACAGGGGAGCGTTGCAATCAGCCCCAGCATTTT.

V is TRBV5-6 and J is TRBJ2-7; 8 bases match TRBD2. Germline lookup yields CDR1 SGHDT and CDR2 YYEEEE. The CDR3 contains 18 residues. V lost 6 bases and J lost 7; bases outside the gene matches: 24. The CDR3 loop reads CASTLKEDRREAPGEQYF. The DNA of the CDR3 is TGTGCCAGCACCCTTAAGGAGGACCGGCGGGAGGCGCCGGGGGAGCAGTACTTC.

The chain is built from TRBV6-5 and TRBJ2-7, with 9 nucleotides matching TRBD1. The CDR3 has 13 residues. V was clipped by 2 bases and J by 7 bases; unmatched bases: 3. Germline V gene lookup returns CDR1 MNHEY and CDR2 SVGAGI. CDR3 sequence reads: CASSYGQGWEQYF. CDR3 sequence (DNA): TGTGCCAGCAGTTACGGACAGGGGTGGGAGCAGTACTTC.

This clone has only a few counts. The chain carries TRBV7-9 and TRBJ1-3, with D uncertain. This CDR3 comprises 16 residues. V was trimmed by 5 bases and J by 0 bases, leaving 14 bases between them. Germline V gives CDR1 SEHNR, CDR2 FQNEAQ (reference sequence). The CDR3 region has the DNA TGTGCCAGCAGCGGCGGGATAGGGAACTCTGGAAACACCATATATTTT. Amino acid sequence: CASSGGIGNSGNTIYF.

The chain carries TRBV27 and TRBJ2-1, with TRBD1 identical over 7 bases. The V gene end was trimmed by 5 bases and the J gene end by 5 bases; junction bases not matched to a gene: 9. The CDR3 contains 15 residues. Germline CDR1 is MNHEY and CDR2 is SMNVEV (reference sequence). In nucleotides, the CDR3 is TGTGCCAGCAGTCAAAGGGGGCGATACCACAATGAGCAGTTCTTC. Translated: CASSQRGRYHNEQFF.

J is TRBJ2-1 and V is TRBV6-6; TRBD2 matches 8 bases. The CDR3 is made up of 15 amino acids. Germline V gives CDR1 MNHNY, CDR2 SVGAGI (reference sequence). V shed 6 bases, J shed 4 bases, and the junction held 8 bases outside the gene matches. The CDR3 loop reads CASSRREGRYNEQFF. For the CDR3, the DNA is TGTGCCAGCAGCCGACGGGAGGGCCGTTACAATGAGCAGTTCTTC.

J is TRBJ2-1 and V is TRBV7-8; unclear D gene. Germline values: CDR1 SGHVS, CDR2 FQNEAQ. The CDR3 is 16 residues long. Trimming pared 5 bases from V and 8 bases from J, leaving 22 bases between. CDR3 residues: CASSPLYSHLSDEQFF. As DNA, the CDR3 is TGTGCCAGCAGCCCCCTCTACTCACACTTATCCGATGAGCAGTTCTTC.

V gene TRBV4-3 combines with J gene TRBJ1-1, with 7 nucleotides matching TRBD1. This CDR3 is 15 amino acids long. V shed 2 bases, J shed 4 bases, and the junction held 7 bases outside the gene matches. The germline V gene has CDR1 LGHNA and CDR2 YSLEER. This CDR3 reads CASSQLQGRTTEAFF. In nucleotides, the CDR3 is TGCGCCAGCAGCCAATTACAGGGGAGGACCACTGAAGCTTTCTTT.

The chain employs TRBV12-5 and TRBJ1-3, with D possibly TRBD1 on 6 matching bases. Trimming took 2 bases from V and 1 from J, leaving 21 bases between them. The CDR3 runs to 19 residues. Germline loops: CDR1 LGHNT, CDR2 FRNRAP. The CDR3 region is CASGLPLGAENTSGNTIYF. The CDR3 DNA reads as TGTGCTAGTGGTTTGCCACTGGGGGCAGAAAATACTTCTGGAAACACCATATATTTT.

The chain has TRBV25-1 and TRBJ1-1; the D gene is possibly TRBD1 (5 bases). V lost 3 bases and J 5 bases, leaving 10 bases between the germline ends. CDR1 and CDR2 from the germline V gene are MGHDK and SYGVNS. This CDR3 spans 13 amino acids. CDR3: CASSDRGRTEAFF. The CDR3 nucleotides read TGTGCCAGCAGTGATCGGGGCAGGACTGAAGCTTTCTTT. The full variable domain, completed using reference TRBV25-1 and TRBJ1-1, is EADIYQTPRYLVIGTGKKITLECSQTMGHDKMYWYQQDPGMELHLIHYSYGVNSTEKGDLSSESTVSRIRTEHFPLTLESARPSHTSQYLCASSDRGRTEAFFGQGTRLTVV.

This clone has just one count. The chain uses TRBV11-2 and TRBJ2-7; possibly TRBD2 for D (6 bases). The CDR3 runs to 19 residues. Germline CDR1 reads SGHAT; CDR2 reads FQNNGV. With 0 bases removed from V and 1 base from J, the gap between germline ends came to 22 bases. The CDR3 bases are TGTGCCAGCAGCTTAGATGATCCCCCCGGAGGGCCTAAATCCTACGAGCAGTACTTC. Translating it yields CASSLDDPPGGPKSYEQYF.

The chain is built from TRBV6-4 and TRBJ1-2; 9 positions agree with TRBD1. With V trimmed by 2 bases and J by 1 base, 11 bases remained unmatched. CDR1 and CDR2 (germline): MRHNA, SNTAGT. CDR3 length: 18 amino acids. The CDR3 sequence: CASSDRQTGGKNNYGYTF. CDR3 bases: TGTGCCAGCAGTGACCGACAGACAGGGGGGAAAAATAACTATGGCTACACCTTC.

The chain is built from TRBV29-1 and TRBJ2-3; 7 bases match TRBD2. V was pared by 7 bases and J by 0 bases, with 10 bases of the junction left unmatched. Germline V CDR1 and CDR2: SQVTM, ANQGSEA. The CDR3 covers 15 residues. CDR3 loop: CSAPSGGRSTDTQYF. CDR3 nucleotide sequence: TGCAGCGCGCCTTCCGGCGGGAGAAGCACAGATACGCAGTATTTT.

The rearrangement uses TRBV19 and TRBJ2-1, with no clear D. The germline CDR1 and CDR2 sequences are LNHDA and SQIVND (reference sequence). The CDR3 runs 13 residues. V lost 5 bases and J lost 4, with 9 bases in between. CDR3 sequence (DNA): TGTGCCAGTAGTTGGCTAGTATACAATGAGCAGTTCTTC. Translated, it gives CASSWLVYNEQFF.

The gene calls are TRBV6-1 and TRBJ1-2; no clear D gene. The germline gives CDR1 MNHNS, CDR2 SASEGT. V was shortened by 6 bases and J by 4 bases, with 6 bases between the two germline ends. The CDR3 extends over 11 amino acids. This chain's CDR3 is CASRWTYGYTF. DNA of the CDR3: TGTGCCAGCAGGTGGACCTATGGCTACACCTTC.

This clone has just one count. The CDR3 protein is CASSYRGRFPEAFF. CDR3 nucleotides: TGTGCCAGCAGTTATCGGGGGCGATTCCCAGAAGCTTTCTTT. The chain recombines TRBV6-5 with TRBJ1-1; the D gene is possibly TRBD1 (6 bases). Germline V gene data show CDR1 as MNHEY and CDR2 as SVGAGI. Trimming took 3 bases from V and 8 from J, leaving 16 bases between them. CDR3 length equals 14 residues.

The chain combines TRBV25-1 with TRBJ1-1; D remains unclear. V dropped 3 bases and J dropped 0 bases, with 11 bases sitting between them. CDR3 length: 15 amino acids. Germline V lookup: CDR1 MGHDK, CDR2 SYGVNS. The CDR3 region is CASSEQASLNTEAFF. The CDR3 DNA reads TGTGCCAGCAGTGAGCAGGCCAGCCTGAACACTGAAGCTTTCTTT.

The chain has TRBV11-2 and TRBJ2-5; D is unclear. This CDR3 has 17 residues. The germline V gene has CDR1 SGHAT and CDR2 FQNNGV. Deletions cut 0 bases from V and 2 bases from J, with 16 bases between. The CDR3 loop reads CASSLERPRAGQETQYF. The CDR3 DNA reads TGTGCCAGCAGCTTAGAGCGGCCTCGGGCTGGGCAAGAGACCCAGTACTTC.

J is TRBJ1-5 and V is TRBV18; D is undetermined. This CDR3 is 16 amino acids long. V was pared by 6 bases and J by 0 bases, with 15 bases between. The V gene's germline CDR1 is KGHSH and CDR2 LQKENI. The CDR3 loop reads CASSRVGRVSNQPQHF. Written as DNA, the CDR3 is TGTGCCAGCTCCCGGGTCGGTAGGGTTAGCAATCAGCCCCAGCATTTT.

This clone was seen a single time. The chain has TRBV16 and TRBJ1-2; TRBD1 matches 7 bases. The CDR3 covers 17 residues. After removal of 4 bases from V and 4 bases from J, the junction contained 15 bases not matched to a gene. From germline, CDR1 is KGHSY and CDR2 FQNENV. The CDR3 sequence: CASSLPIGQDIVYGYTF. CDR3 DNA: TGTGCCAGCAGCCTCCCCATCGGACAGGATATCGTCTATGGCTACACCTTC. Based on the CDR3 plus reference TRBV16 and TRBJ1-2, the full variable domain is GEEVAQTPKHLVRGEGQKAKLYCAPIKGHSYVFWYQQVLKNEFKFLISFQNENVFDETGMPKERFSAKCLPNSPCSLEIQATKLEDSAVYFCASSLPIGQDIVYGYTFGSGTRLTVV.